One and the same sample provided the 7 T cell receptor beta chains below, sequenced in a study of technical replicates of blood from several donors (dated by TCRdb to about 2017). Library prep was done by the immunoSEQ multiplex PCR assay. TCRdb obtained this table from immuneACCESS and retained in-frame rearrangements with V and J assigned. These tables miss some clones; where compared with another copy, unresolved V genes account for less than half of the shortfall, and the remainder is unexplained. Recorded for this sample are more than 70,000 clones; approximately 97% of them occurred a single time. The ten top clones hold 0.22% of the sample. Sequencing was performed on T cells isolated from PBMCs. The receptors shown here come from a human donor in good health.

The CDR3 DNA sequence: TGTGCCAGCATCAAATTTCGGCTAGCGGGAACCAATGAGCAGTTCTTC. Protein: CASIKFRLAGTNEQFF. The rearrangement joins TRBV28 to TRBJ2-1; TRBD2 matches 9 bases. After removal of 7 bases from V and 6 bases from J, the junction contained 13 bases not matched to a gene. The germline gives CDR1 MDHEN, CDR2 SYDVKM. The CDR3 runs to 16 residues.

The chain recombines TRBV5-6 with TRBJ2-4; TRBD1 agrees at 7 bases. CDR1 is SGHDT, CDR2 YYEEEE, per germline. V was clipped by 4 bases and J by 6 bases; unmatched bases: 10. This CDR3 region has 15 residues. The CDR3 bases are TGTGCCAGCAGCCCGTTAGACAGGGCAGGAAACATTCAGTACTTC. It yields the protein CASSPLDRAGNIQYF.

The gene calls are TRBV15 and TRBJ1-2, with TRBD1 matching 8 bases. V lost 2 bases, J lost 2 bases, and 1 base stayed unmatched. CDR3 size: 14 residues. Germline V CDR1 and CDR2: LNHNV, YYDKDF (reference sequence). The CDR3: CATSRWTGNYGYTF. The CDR3 DNA reads TGTGCCACCAGCAGATGGACAGGGAACTATGGCTACACCTTC. The variable domain in full, completed from reference TRBV15 and TRBJ1-2, reads DAMVIQNPRYQVTQFGKPVTLSCSQTLNHNVMYWYQQKSSQAPKLLFHYYDKDFNNEADTPDNFQSRRPNTSFCFLDIRSPGLGDTAMYLCATSRWTGNYGYTFGSGTRLTVV.

The chain recombines TRBV27 with TRBJ1-4; the D is unclear. This CDR3 comprises 13 residues. V shed 0 bases and J shed 7 bases, with 6 bases lying between them. From germline, CDR1 is MNHEY and CDR2 SMNVEV (reference sequence). In DNA, the CDR3 is TGTGCCAGCAGTTTATCCAACATTGAAAAACTGTTTTTT. Protein sequence: CASSLSNIEKLFF.

The V call is TRBV7-9, the J call TRBJ2-1; unclear D gene. This CDR3 region has 15 residues. The ends were cut back, 2 bases at V and 0 bases at J, with 8 bases in the middle. Looked up from germline, CDR1 is SEHNR and CDR2 is FQNEAQ (reference sequence). The CDR3 bases are TGTGCCAGCAGCTTACCGGTGAGCTCCTACAATGAGCAGTTCTTC. Protein: CASSLPVSSYNEQFF.

This chain joins TRBV19 and TRBJ1-2, with 12 nucleotides matching TRBD1. The V segment lost 11 bases and the J segment 8 bases; nucleotides outside the gene matches: 9. CDR1 and CDR2 (germline): LNHDA, SQIVND (reference sequence). This CDR3 has 13 amino acids. The CDR3 loop is CAGWDRGLRGYTF. The CDR3 DNA follows: TGTGCCGGGTGGGACAGGGGGCTGAGAGGCTACACCTTC. The complete variable domain, with remaining parts taken from reference TRBV19 and TRBJ1-2, reads DGGITQSPKYLFRKEGQNVTLSCEQNLNHDAMYWYRQDPGQGLRLIYYSQIVNDFQKGDIAEGYSVSREKKESFPLTVTSAQKNPTAFYLCAGWDRGLRGYTFGSGTRLTVV.

V and J are TRBV13 and TRBJ1-2; 9 nucleotides agree with TRBD1. Germline-derived CDR1 and CDR2 are PRHDT and FYEKMQ (reference sequence). V was clipped by 4 bases and J by 4 bases; unmatched bases: 10. The CDR3 is 16 amino acids. CDR3 protein: CASSSLGGQGFYGYTF. CDR3 nucleotides: TGTGCCAGCAGCTCTCTGGGGGGACAGGGTTTCTATGGCTACACCTTC.